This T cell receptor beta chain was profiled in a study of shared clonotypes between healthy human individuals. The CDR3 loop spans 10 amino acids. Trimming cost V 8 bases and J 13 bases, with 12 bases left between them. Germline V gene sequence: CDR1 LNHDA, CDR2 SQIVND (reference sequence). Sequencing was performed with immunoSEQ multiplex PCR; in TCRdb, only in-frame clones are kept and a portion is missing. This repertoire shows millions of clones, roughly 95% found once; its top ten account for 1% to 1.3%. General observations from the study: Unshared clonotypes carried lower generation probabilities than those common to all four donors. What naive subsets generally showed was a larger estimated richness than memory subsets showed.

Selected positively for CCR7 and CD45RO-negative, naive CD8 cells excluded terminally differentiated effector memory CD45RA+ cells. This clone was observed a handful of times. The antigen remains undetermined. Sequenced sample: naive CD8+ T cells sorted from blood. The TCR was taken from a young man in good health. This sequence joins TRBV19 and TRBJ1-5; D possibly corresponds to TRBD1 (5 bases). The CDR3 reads CASGTGGQHF. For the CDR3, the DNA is TGTGCCAGTGGGACTGGGGGGCAGCATTTT.